This T cell receptor beta chain was documented in a study of early T cells in non-severe SARS-CoV-2 infection. TCRdb recomputed calls from the 5' RACE reads with MiXCR, one row per CDR3 protein. The sample has some 71,000 distinct CDR3 sequences, roughly 9.4% seen once. This clonotype was counted at least ten times. The J segment lost 3 bases and the V segment lost 3 bases, leaving 5 bases of the junction unmatched. Germline V gene data show CDR1 as SGHAT and CDR2 as FQNNGV. This CDR3 spans 15 amino acids. This sequence joins TRBV11-2 and TRBJ2-5; 9 positions match TRBD1. Sequencing was performed on whole blood. This sequence was found in an adult who was a healthcare worker with PCR-confirmed SARS-CoV-2 infection or an uninfected control (not recorded which). CDR3 sequence (DNA): TGTGCCAGCAGCTTTTCCGGGACAGGGAAAGAGACCCAGTACTTC. This encodes CASSFSGTGKETQYF. Supplemented by reference TRBV11-2 and TRBJ2-5, the full variable domain reads EAGVAQSPRYKIIEKRQSVAFWCNPISGHATLYWYQQILGQGPKLLIQFQNNGVVDDSQLPKDRFSAERLKGVDSTLKIQPAKLEDSAVYLCASSFSGTGKETQYFGPGTRLLVL.